The 15 T cell receptor beta chains below were found in one sample sequenced in a study of tumor-infiltrating lymphocytes in primary liver carcinoma. Co-extracted RNA and DNA came from approximately 20-30 mg of unsorted bulk tissue. The input was around 530 ng total RNA; TCR beta cDNA was made from it with a constant-region primer. Three rounds of nested multiplex PCR with slightly modified ARM-PCR produced TCR beta libraries. The study ran its first two PCR rounds for nine to eleven cycles each, using TRBV1-TRBV30 forward primers and a C-beta reverse primer. TCRdb redid the calling of the multiplex PCR reads with MiXCR, one entry per CDR3 protein. The table lists 100,000 or so distinct CDR3 sequences, 82% of them singletons. Material: liver tumor tissue from sampling region 3. As to subset: tumor region T3, left-lateral pole. The receptor set was obtained from a man aged 40-49 years with primary liver carcinoma and hepatitis B virus infection.

Of note for this clonotype: The germline gene is not matched at one end of the junction; a read error may be the cause. This chain joins TRBV28 and TRBJ2-7, with D possibly called TRBD1 or TRBD2 (5 bases each). The CDR3 has 14 amino acids. The germline V gene encodes CDR1 MDHEN and CDR2 SYDVKM. CDR3 sequence reads: CAIRTHGVGFELYF. CDR3 DNA: TGTGCCATCAGGACACACGGGGTGGGTTTTGAGCTGTACTTC.

Worth noting for this clonotype: Its ends do not fully match the called genes, so a read error is possible. The chain couples TRBV29-1 to TRBJ2-1, with TRBD1 as a possible D gene (6 bases). This CDR3 spans 14 amino acids. Germline V gene sequence: CDR1 SQVTM, CDR2 ANQGSEA. The CDR3 DNA sequence: TGCAGCGTTCCGACAAGGGGGTCCTACAGTGAGCAGTTCTTC. It translates to CSVPTRGSYSEQFF.

This clonotype appeared a single time. One end of the junction does not line up with germline, which may come from a read error. This chain uses TRBV6-2 or TRBV6-3 with TRBJ1-5; 7 bases map to TRBD1. Per the germline V gene, CDR1 is MNHEY and CDR2 is SVGEGT. The CDR3 covers 15 residues. CDR3 coding DNA: TGTGCCAGCAGCCTAACAGGGGCCAGCAATCAGCCCCAACGTTTT. This encodes CASSLTGASNQPQRF.

Comments on this clonotype: Being one base from a much bigger clone, this may be a read error. This chain joins TRBV19 and TRBJ2-3; TRBD2 is a possible D gene (6 bases). Germline CDR1 is LNHDA and CDR2 is SQIVND (reference sequence). CDR3 length: 12 amino acids. This chain's CDR3 is CASRLSGDMQYF. In nucleotides, the CDR3 is TGTGCCAGTAGGCTTAGCGGAGATATGCAGTATTTT.

Concerning this clonotype: The junction differs from germline at one of its ends, possibly a read error. The genes are TRBV5-6 and TRBJ1-4; TRBD1 aligns across 7 bases. The CDR3 is 18 residues long. Germline CDR1 SGHDT, CDR2 YYEEEE. The CDR3 reads CVSSLGWTGESNNEKLFF. In DNA form, the CDR3 reads TGTGTCAGCAGCTTGGGATGGACAGGAGAATCCAATAATGAAAAACTATTTTTT.

Comment on this clonotype: At one boundary the junction diverges from the germline segment, which might be a read error. V and J are TRBV11-2 and TRBJ2-3; possible D gene TRBD2, 6 bases. CDR1 and CDR2 from the germline V gene are SGHAT and FQNNGV. The CDR3 is made up of 15 amino acids. The DNA for the CDR3 is TGTGCCAGCAGTCCAAACTCGGGCGGGGCCGATAGGCAGTATTTT. Its translation: CASSPNSGGADRQYF. The whole variable domain, filled in from reference TRBV11-2 and TRBJ2-3, reads EAGVAQSPRYKIIEKRQSVAFWCNPISGHATLYWYQQILGQGPKLLIQFQNNGVVDDSQLPKDRFSAERLKGVDSTLKIQPAKLEDSAVYLCASSPNSGGADRQYFGPGTRLTVL.

This clonotype appeared once. The CDR3 does not close with the conserved phenylalanine or tryptophan, likely indicating a read error. The DNA is left out, because the CDR3 cannot be placed on it with certainty; the CDR3 is given as TCRdb lists it. J is TRBJ2-1 and V is TRBV6-2 or TRBV6-3. Germline lookup yields CDR1 MNHEY and CDR2 SVGEGT. The CDR3 totals 14 residues, both ends included. CDR3: CASSYRDSYNELFL.

The chain couples TRBV6-6 to TRBJ2-4; D is unresolved. The CDR3 sequence is 12 residues long. Trimming removed 8 bases at V and 4 bases at J, with 9 bases between. Germline CDR1 and CDR2: MNHNY and SVGAGI (reference sequence). The CDR3 DNA reads TGTGCCAGCGGCTTCACTAAAAACATTCAGTACTTC. Its protein product is CASGFTKNIQYF.

V and J are TRBV4-2 and TRBJ2-3; 7 nucleotides align to TRBD1. The assigned J gene may be wrong: the sequence end matches TRBJ1-5 better. This CDR3 spans 19 amino acids. Germline-derived CDR1 and CDR2 are LGHNA and YNFKEQ. The CDR3 here is CASSQWVAGEPVGTDTQHF. CDR3 coding DNA: TGTGCCAGCAGCCAATGGGTAGCGGGAGAGCCGGTTGGGACAGATACGCAGCATTTT.

With regard to this clonotype: One end of the junction is discordant with germline, which a read error may explain. The rearrangement joins TRBV29-1 to TRBJ2-3; 11 nucleotides line up with TRBD2. The germline CDR1 and CDR2 sequences are SQVTM and ANQGSEA. The CDR3 is made up of 14 amino acids. CDR3 DNA sequence: TGCAGCGTGGTTCGGACTAGCGGGTGCGATACGCTGTATTTT. This sequence encodes CSVVRTSGCDTLYF.

Note on this clonotype: The junction differs from germline at one of its ends, possibly a read error. This sequence joins TRBV5-5 and TRBJ1-1; 11 bases fit TRBD1. The CDR3 length is 15 residues. Germline CDR1 SGHKS, CDR2 YYEKEE (reference sequence). The CDR3 sequence is CAGSLFGTGGTEAFF. CDR3 DNA: TGTGCCGGCAGCTTGTTCGGGACAGGGGGCACTGAAGCTTTCTTT. The full variable domain, with the rest looked up from reference TRBV5-5 and TRBJ1-1, is DAGVTQSPTHLIKTRGQQVTLRCSPISGHKSVSWYQQVLGQGPQFIFQYYEKEERGRGNFPDRFSARQFPNYSSELNVNALLLGDSALYLCAGSLFGTGGTEAFFGQGTRLTVV.

For this clonotype: Because the CDR3 is missing its conserved closing phenylalanine or tryptophan, this is likely a read error. This sequence joins TRBV11-1 and TRBJ2-5, with D hard to call. The CDR3 is 12 amino acids. CDR1 is SGHAT and CDR2 is FQDESV in the germline V gene (reference sequence). CDR3 coding DNA: TGTGCCAGTAGCTCTGGCACTCTGACCCAGTACTTG. This gives the protein CASSSGTLTQYL.

V gene TRBV29-1 combines with J gene TRBJ2-2, with D possibly being TRBD2 (5 bases). CDR3 length equals 15 residues. Trimming removed 4 bases at V and 0 bases at J, with 12 bases between. Germline V CDR1 and CDR2: SQVTM, ANQGSEA. The CDR3 DNA sequence: TGCAGCGTTGGGATTAGCGTAGCGAACACCGGGGAGCTGTTTTTT. As protein: CSVGISVANTGELFF.

About this clonotype itself: Here the CDR3 omits its conserved ending phenylalanine or tryptophan, so a read error is the likely source. The DNA is left out, because the CDR3 cannot be placed on it with certainty; the CDR3 is given as TCRdb lists it. The chain carries TRBV28 and TRBJ1-1; TRBD1 is the table's D call, not checked against the DNA. Germline V CDR1 and CDR2: MDHEN, SYDVKM. The CDR3 has 12 residues if both end residues are counted. The CDR3: CANRITGDETFY.

As regards this clonotype: A read error may produce the germline difference seen at one junction end. The chain is built from TRBV11-2 and TRBJ2-3; D unresolved. Gene TRBJ1-5 matches the end of the DNA better, so the J call may be wrong. The germline V gene encodes CDR1 SGHAT and CDR2 FQNNGV. The CDR3 has 14 residues. CDR3 in DNA: TGTGCCATCAGCTTTGACGGGAGTACAGATACACAGCATTTT. Its translation is CAISFDGSTDTQHF.